This paragraph reports one T cell receptor beta chain. The J segment lost 6 bases and the V segment lost 5 bases, leaving 12 bases of the junction unmatched. The CDR3 loop spans 16 amino acids. Germline V gene sequence: CDR1 LNHDA, CDR2 SQIVND (reference sequence). The record originates from a study of blood T cell repertoires in COVID-19. The authors' processing: Quantification of nucleated cells was approximated via reference gene primer amplification. Produced via immunoSEQ multiplex PCR; TCRdb's table is partial and in-frame only. That table furnishes V, J and clone size, whereas the DNA furnished D and trimming. This table has some 24,000 clones, 65% to 90% appearing once.

The sequence was obtained from a man aged 65 to 79 with acute or convalescent COVID-19. Sequenced: peripheral blood. The genes are TRBV19 and TRBJ1-5; TRBD1 matches 8 bases. CDR3 amino acids: CASSALADRVGQPQHF. In DNA form, the CDR3 reads TGTGCCAGTAGTGCCTTGGCGGACAGGGTAGGTCAGCCCCAGCATTTT.